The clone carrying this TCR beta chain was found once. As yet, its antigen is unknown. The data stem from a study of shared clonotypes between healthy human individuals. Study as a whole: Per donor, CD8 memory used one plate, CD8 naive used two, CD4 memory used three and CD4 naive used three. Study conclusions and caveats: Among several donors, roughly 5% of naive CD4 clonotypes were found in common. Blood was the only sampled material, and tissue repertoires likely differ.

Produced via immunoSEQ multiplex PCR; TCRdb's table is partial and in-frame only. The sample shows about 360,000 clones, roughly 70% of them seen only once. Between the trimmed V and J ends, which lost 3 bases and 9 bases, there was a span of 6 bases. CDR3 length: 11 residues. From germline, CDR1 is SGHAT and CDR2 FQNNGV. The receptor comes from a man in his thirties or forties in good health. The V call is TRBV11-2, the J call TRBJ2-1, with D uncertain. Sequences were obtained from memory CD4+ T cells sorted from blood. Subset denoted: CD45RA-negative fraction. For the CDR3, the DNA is TGTGCCAGCAGCTTTAAGGTTGAGCAGTTCTTC. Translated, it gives CASSFKVEQFF.